This TCR beta chain was observed in a study of T-cell reconstitution after alpha-beta-depleted transplantation in children. General study results and limits: Where alpha-beta T cells came from about two months after transplant was reportedly several hundred expanded graft clones.

This clonotype has ten or more counts. The antigen remains unidentified. Unique molecular identifiers were used in preparing the TCRbeta library. TCRdb re-called the PCR reads with MiXCR, one entry per CDR3 protein. The profile shows 200,000 or so distinct CDR3 sequences, 7% to 9% of them singletons. Germline trimming cut 3 bases from V and 3 bases from J; bases unmatched to any gene: 19. The CDR3 loop spans 20 amino acids. Germline assignment: CDR1 SGDLS and CDR2 YYNGEE. The rearrangement uses TRBV9 and TRBJ2-1; 9 bases fit TRBD2. The clonotype was recovered from a male patient aged 2 to 10 who had a stem cell transplant for acute myeloid leukemia, so the T cells may come from the graft donor. Sequenced material: PBMCs, mostly from graft donor cells, taken 360 days after TCRalphabeta/CD19-depleted stem cell transplant. This CDR3 is CASSAPSGGKSSGSYNEQFF. In DNA, the CDR3 is TGTGCCAGCAGCGCCCCTTCGGGGGGAAAGAGTAGCGGGAGCTACAATGAGCAGTTCTTC.